The 15 T cell receptor beta chains below were found in one sample sequenced in a study of OX40 agonist ivuxolimab in advanced cancers. Sequencing used immunoSEQ multiplex PCR; TCRdb keeps in-frame clones, though not all of them. The sample records about 40,000 clones, roughly 86% being singletons. The sequences come from CD4+ or CD8+ T cells sorted from blood, collected in a trial of the OX40 agonist ivuxolimab. The receptor source for this set is an adult with an advanced solid tumor such as melanoma, head and neck, liver or kidney cancer.

This clone has only one observation. V usage is TRBV4-1 and J usage is TRBJ2-2, with 7 positions matching TRBD1. Per germline, CDR1 MGHRA and CDR2 YSYEKL. The J segment lost 3 bases and the V segment lost 0 bases, leaving 4 bases of the junction unmatched. The CDR3 loop spans 16 amino acids. The CDR3 DNA follows: TGCGCCAGCAGCCAAGACGGAACAGGGGACACCGGGGAGCTGTTTTTT. Translation gives CASSQDGTGDTGELFF.

CDR3 protein: CASRPTRNQPQHF. CDR3 sequence (DNA): TGTGCCAGCAGGCCCACGAGGAATCAGCCCCAGCATTTT. The chain is built from TRBV6-5 and TRBJ1-5, with no clear D. The CDR3 is 13 residues long. V lost 6 bases and J lost 4, with 10 bases in between. Germline V gene data show CDR1 as MNHEY and CDR2 as SVGAGI.

The chain links TRBV11-3 to TRBJ2-7, with 8 bases fitting TRBD2. Losses at the gene ends were 1 base for V and 2 bases for J; bases not matched to a gene: 1. The CDR3 loop spans 14 amino acids. Germline CDR1 and CDR2: SGHNT and YENEEA. The CDR3 protein is CASSLVGRAYEQYF. The CDR3 nucleotides are TGTGCCAGCAGCTTAGTCGGGAGGGCCTACGAGCAGTACTTC.

The count of this clone is one. This chain connects TRBV28 to TRBJ2-1; no reliable D call. The CDR3 runs to 13 residues. Trimming removed 5 bases at V and 6 bases at J, with 11 bases between. CDR1 and CDR2 (germline): MDHEN, SYDVKM. CDR3 DNA sequence: TGTGCCAGCAGTCCCCTGTTGCCCAATGAGCAGTTCTTC. Translated, it gives CASSPLLPNEQFF. Full variable domain (outside the CDR3, taken from reference TRBV28 and TRBJ2-1): DVKVTQSSRYLVKRTGEKVFLECVQDMDHENMFWYRQDPGLGLRLIYFSYDVKMKEKGDIPEGYSVSREKKERFSLILESASTNQTSMYLCASSPLLPNEQFFGPGTRLTVL.

V usage is TRBV7-2 and J usage is TRBJ2-3; D might be TRBD2 (6 bases). Germline CDR1 SGHTA, CDR2 FQGNSA. The CDR3 length is 15 residues. The V end lost 0 bases, the J end lost 1 base, and 8 bases lay between the germline ends. Here the CDR3 reads CASSLASSGTDTQYF. The CDR3 region has the DNA TGTGCCAGCAGCTTAGCGTCTAGCGGCACAGATACGCAGTATTTT.

The genes are TRBV6-4 and TRBJ1-5; D unclear. Germline CDR1 and CDR2: MRHNA and SNTAGT. Between the trimmed V and J ends, which lost 6 bases and 0 bases, there was a span of 15 bases. The CDR3 contains 16 residues. This chain's CDR3 is CASRYRATYSNQPQHF. For the CDR3, the DNA is TGTGCCAGCAGATACCGGGCCACCTATAGCAATCAGCCCCAGCATTTT.

The chain is built from TRBV7-2 and TRBJ2-7; 9 bases are shared with TRBD1. Germline CDR1 and CDR2: SGHTA and FQGNSA. The V and J ends lost 5 bases and 3 bases, in that order; junction bases with no gene match: 8. The CDR3 covers 15 residues. The CDR3 loop reads CASSPNPGQGYEQYF. The DNA of the CDR3 is TGTGCCAGCAGCCCTAACCCGGGACAGGGCTACGAGCAGTACTTC. The variable domain in full, with the rest retrieved from reference TRBV7-2 and TRBJ2-7, is GAGVSQSPSNKVTEKGKDVELRCDPISGHTALYWYRQSLGQGLEFLIYFQGNSAPDKSGLPSDRFSAERTGGSVSTLTIQRTQQEDSAVYLCASSPNPGQGYEQYFGPGTRLTVT.

The chain couples TRBV7-2 to TRBJ1-4; the D gene is possibly TRBD1 (5 bases). The CDR3 has 14 residues. The V gene lost 5 bases and the J gene lost 4 bases, with 11 bases spanning the gap. Germline V gene lookup returns CDR1 SGHTA and CDR2 FQGNSA. Written as DNA, the CDR3 is TGTGCCAGCAGCCCTAGGGGTGGTAATGAAAAACTGTTTTTT. Encoded protein: CASSPRGGNEKLFF. The entire variable domain, with the rest obtained from reference TRBV7-2 and TRBJ1-4, is as follows: GAGVSQSPSNKVTEKGKDVELRCDPISGHTALYWYRQSLGQGLEFLIYFQGNSAPDKSGLPSDRFSAERTGGSVSTLTIQRTQQEDSAVYLCASSPRGGNEKLFFGSGTQLSVL.

The V gene is TRBV9, the J gene TRBJ1-1; no definite D call. V lost 5 bases and J 4 bases, leaving 12 bases between the germline ends. CDR3 length equals 13 residues. The germline V gene has CDR1 SGDLS and CDR2 YYNGEE. Written as DNA, the CDR3 is TGTGCCAGCAGTCCTCGGCTCCTCACTGAAGCTTTCTTT. Residues: CASSPRLLTEAFF. The full variable domain, with the rest looked up from reference TRBV9 and TRBJ1-1, is DSGVTQTPKHLITATGQRVTLRCSPRSGDLSVYWYQQSLDQGLQFLIQYYNGEERAKGNILERFSAQQFPDLHSELNLSSLELGDSALYFCASSPRLLTEAFFGQGTRLTVV.

The chain joins TRBV7-8 to TRBJ2-7; 7 positions match TRBD1. J lost 6 bases, V lost 8 bases, and 10 bases had no gene match. Germline V CDR1 and CDR2: SGHVS, FQNEAQ. CDR3 length: 13 residues. CDR3 nucleotides: TGTGCCAGCGCTTATACTTCAGGGGGCGAGCAGTACTTC. Encoded protein: CASAYTSGGEQYF.

The V gene is TRBV15, the J gene TRBJ2-3; the match to TRBD2 covers 8 bases. With 7 bases clipped from V and 3 bases from J, the junction kept 9 bases outside the gene matches. Germline V CDR1 and CDR2: LNHNV, YYDKDF (reference sequence). The CDR3 extends over 15 amino acids. CDR3 sequence (DNA): TGTGCCACCACCTCAAGCGGGAGTGGGACAGATACGCAGTATTTT. Protein sequence: CATTSSGSGTDTQYF.

The chain has TRBV19 and TRBJ1-3; D ambiguous. Trimming pared 4 bases from V and 2 bases from J, leaving 12 bases between. CDR3 length: 15 amino acids. Germline V gene lookup returns CDR1 LNHDA and CDR2 SQIVND (reference sequence). The CDR3 reads CASSKDRTPGNTIYF. The CDR3 nucleotides are TGTGCCAGTAGTAAGGATCGGACCCCTGGAAACACCATATATTTT. Full variable domain (remainder filled in from reference TRBV19 and TRBJ1-3): DGGITQSPKYLFRKEGQNVTLSCEQNLNHDAMYWYRQDPGQGLRLIYYSQIVNDFQKGDIAEGYSVSREKKESFPLTVTSAQKNPTAFYLCASSKDRTPGNTIYFGEGSWLTVV.

The chain is built from TRBV6-5 and TRBJ2-7; 9 nucleotides align to TRBD1. Looked up from germline, CDR1 is MNHEY and CDR2 is SVGAGI. The ends lost 5 bases at V and 1 base at J; junction bases unmatched: 3. This CDR3 contains 14 residues. The CDR3 protein is CASSLDRGSYEQYF. The CDR3 DNA reads as TGTGCCAGCAGTCTAGACAGGGGGTCCTACGAGCAGTACTTC.

The chain has TRBV30 and TRBJ2-5; TRBD2 agrees at 9 bases. The closer fit of TRBJ2-7 to the DNA end suggests the J call may be wrong. The CDR3 is made up of 12 amino acids. Germline lookup yields CDR1 GTSNPN and CDR2 SVGIG (reference sequence). CDR3 DNA: TGTGCCCTGACTAGCGGATCCTACGAGCAGTACTTC. Translation gives CALTSGSYEQYF.

The genes are TRBV9 and TRBJ2-7; 9 bases line up with TRBD2. This CDR3 contains 14 residues. Germline values: CDR1 SGDLS, CDR2 YYNGEE. The V segment lost 0 bases and the J segment 7 bases; nucleotides outside the gene matches: 5. The CDR3 nucleotides read TGTGCCAGCAGCGTAGAAGCGGGAGGCGGGGAGCAGTACTTC. Encoded protein: CASSVEAGGGEQYF.